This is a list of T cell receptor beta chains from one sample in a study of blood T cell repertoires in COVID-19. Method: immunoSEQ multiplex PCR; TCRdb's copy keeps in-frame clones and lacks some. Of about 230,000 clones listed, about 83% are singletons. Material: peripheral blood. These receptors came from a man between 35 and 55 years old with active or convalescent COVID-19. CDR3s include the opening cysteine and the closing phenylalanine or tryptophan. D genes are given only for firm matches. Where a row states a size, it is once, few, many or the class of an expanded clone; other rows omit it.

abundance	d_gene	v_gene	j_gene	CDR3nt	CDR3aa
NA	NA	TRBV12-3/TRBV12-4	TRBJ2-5	TGTGCCAGCAGTTGGACTCTGGGGGAGACCCAGTACTTC	CASSWTLGETQYF
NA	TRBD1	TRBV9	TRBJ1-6	TGTGCCAGCAGCTTGACAGGGAGCCCTTATAATTCACCCCTCCACTTT	CASSLTGSPYNSPLHF
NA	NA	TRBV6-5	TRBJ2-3	TGTGCCAGCAGTTCCGGGACAACGGGAGATACGCAGTATTTT	CASSSGTTGDTQYF
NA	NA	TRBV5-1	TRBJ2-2	TGCGCCAGCAGTCGGAGAGCGGACACCGGGGAGCTGTTTTTT	CASSRRADTGELFF
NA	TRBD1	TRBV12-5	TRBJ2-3	TGTGCTAGTGGTTTGGATACAGGGGGCGTAGATACGCAGTATTTT	CASGLDTGGVDTQYF
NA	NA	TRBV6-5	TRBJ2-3	TGTGCCAGCAGTATCCTCGGAGGGGATACGCAGTATTTT	CASSILGGDTQYF
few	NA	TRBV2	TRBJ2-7	TGTGCCAGCAGTGCCCTGGTCAGCTCCTACGAGCAGTACTTC	CASSALVSSYEQYF
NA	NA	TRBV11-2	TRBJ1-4	TGTGCCAGCAGCTTAGCTCCTGAAAAACTGTTTTTT	CASSLAPEKLFF
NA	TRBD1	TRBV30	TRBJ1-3	TGTGCCTGGACCCCTCTGACAGGGAGGGGAAACACCATATATTTT	CAWTPLTGRGNTIYF
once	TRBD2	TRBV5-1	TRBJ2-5	TGCGCCAGCAGCTCGACACCTAGCGGGAGGATCGAGACCCAGTACTTC	CASSSTPSGRIETQYF